Listed below are T cell receptor beta chains from one sample, sequenced in a study of blood T cell repertoires in COVID-19. This table comes from immunoSEQ multiplex PCR, and its TCRdb copy is limited to in-frame clones, with some not included. The sample consists of approximately 300,000 clones, about 85% of them appearing once. The sequenced sample was peripheral blood. All receptors come from a human donor with COVID-19, enrolled during active disease. The donor label of this sample is uncertain. Both conserved end residues are part of each CDR3. The order of the fields is clone size, J gene, V gene, D gene, CDR3 protein, CDR3 DNA. D genes are given only for firm matches. Rows may omit the clone size; those that give it use once, few, many or a size class.

clone size: few
J gene: TRBJ2-1
V gene: TRBV19
D gene: .
CDR3 protein: CASSISRDIDYNEQFF
CDR3 DNA: TGTGCCAGTAGTATTTCCCGGGACATCGATTACAATGAGCAGTTCTTC

clone size: .
J gene: TRBJ1-2
V gene: TRBV27
D gene: .
CDR3 protein: CASSQRPMGQLQSRNGYTF
CDR3 DNA: TGTGCCAGCAGTCAACGACCGATGGGCCAACTCCAAAGCAGGAATGGCTACACCTTC

clone size: few
J gene: TRBJ2-7
V gene: TRBV5-4
D gene: TRBD2
CDR3 protein: CASSTGTSGSAPIYEQYF
CDR3 DNA: TGTGCCAGCAGCACCGGGACTAGCGGGAGCGCACCTATCTACGAGCAGTACTTC

clone size: .
J gene: TRBJ2-7
V gene: TRBV5-5
D gene: .
CDR3 protein: CASSLGAYEQYF
CDR3 DNA: TGTGCCAGCAGCTTGGGCGCCTACGAGCAGTACTTC

clone size: .
J gene: TRBJ2-3
V gene: TRBV6-1
D gene: TRBD2
CDR3 protein: CASSEDSLAAQYF
CDR3 DNA: TGTGCCAGCAGTGAAGATAGTCTAGCGGCGCAGTATTTT

clone size: .
J gene: TRBJ1-2
V gene: TRBV27
D gene: .
CDR3 protein: CASRSLTGLIF
CDR3 DNA: TGTGCCAGCAGAAGTCTAACAGGGCTAATATTC

clone size: .
J gene: TRBJ1-2
V gene: TRBV7-2
D gene: .
CDR3 protein: CASSPGRGSGYTF
CDR3 DNA: TGTGCCAGCAGCCCCGGTCGGGGGAGTGGCTACACCTTC

clone size: .
J gene: TRBJ2-5
V gene: TRBV6-5
D gene: .
CDR3 protein: CASSPQGIRETQYF
CDR3 DNA: TGTGCCAGCAGTCCCCAGGGTATCCGGGAGACCCAGTACTTC

clone size: .
J gene: TRBJ1-2
V gene: TRBV2
D gene: .
CDR3 protein: CASSERQAYNGYTF
CDR3 DNA: TGTGCCAGCAGTGAGCGACAGGCGTACAATGGCTACACCTTC

clone size: .
J gene: TRBJ1-4
V gene: TRBV6-6
D gene: TRBD1
CDR3 protein: CASSPLDRGVVELFF
CDR3 DNA: TGTGCCAGCAGTCCCTTGGACAGGGGGGTGGTGGAACTGTTTTTT

clone size: .
J gene: TRBJ2-7
V gene: TRBV2
D gene: .
CDR3 protein: CASSELPPYEQYF
CDR3 DNA: TGTGCCAGCAGTGAGCTACCCCCCTACGAGCAGTACTTC

clone size: .
J gene: TRBJ2-5
V gene: TRBV6-2/TRBV6-3
D gene: TRBD1
CDR3 protein: CASSYSRVGAGGWQETQYF
CDR3 DNA: TGTGCCAGCAGTTACTCGAGGGTCGGGGCAGGGGGCTGGCAAGAGACCCAGTACTTC

clone size: .
J gene: TRBJ2-2
V gene: TRBV5-4
D gene: .
CDR3 protein: CASSSSRGNTGELFF
CDR3 DNA: TGTGCCAGCAGCTCGTCCAGGGGGAACACCGGGGAGCTGTTTTTT

clone size: .
J gene: TRBJ2-1
V gene: TRBV4-1
D gene: .
CDR3 protein: CASSQGLAWSYNEQFF
CDR3 DNA: TGCGCCAGCAGCCAAGGATTAGCGTGGTCCTACAATGAGCAGTTCTTC

clone size: once
J gene: TRBJ2-2
V gene: TRBV19
D gene: .
CDR3 protein: CASSPVLGWSGELFF
CDR3 DNA: TGTGCCAGTAGTCCCGTACTAGGTTGGTCCGGGGAGCTGTTTTTT

clone size: .
J gene: TRBJ2-2
V gene: TRBV19
D gene: .
CDR3 protein: CASTRQAGELFF
CDR3 DNA: TGTGCCAGTACCCGACAGGCCGGGGAGCTGTTTTTT

clone size: .
J gene: TRBJ1-5
V gene: TRBV4-3
D gene: .
CDR3 protein: CASSQEQGRQPQHF
CDR3 DNA: TGCGCCAGCAGCCAGGAACAGGGTCGCCAGCCCCAGCATTTT

clone size: few
J gene: TRBJ1-5
V gene: TRBV6-9
D gene: .
CDR3 protein: CASSGTGKRGNQPQHF
CDR3 DNA: TGTGCCAGCAGTGGGACGGGGAAGCGGGGCAATCAGCCCCAGCATTTT

clone size: .
J gene: TRBJ1-3
V gene: TRBV7-3
D gene: TRBD1
CDR3 protein: CASSLQGAGGNTIYF
CDR3 DNA: TGTGCCAGCAGCTTGCAGGGGGCCGGTGGAAACACCATATATTTT

clone size: .
J gene: TRBJ1-1
V gene: TRBV30
D gene: .
CDR3 protein: CAWAGRVWRYLNTEAFF
CDR3 DNA: TGTGCCTGGGCCGGCCGGGTATGGAGGTATTTGAACACTGAAGCTTTCTTT

clone size: .
J gene: TRBJ2-1
V gene: TRBV19
D gene: TRBD2
CDR3 protein: CASSIAGVNEQFF
CDR3 DNA: TGTGCCAGTAGTATCGCGGGAGTCAATGAGCAGTTCTTC

clone size: .
J gene: TRBJ2-7
V gene: TRBV18
D gene: .
CDR3 protein: CASSPPSGAHEQYF
CDR3 DNA: TGTGCCAGCTCACCACCGTCTGGGGCACACGAGCAGTACTTC

clone size: few
J gene: TRBJ1-2
V gene: TRBV6-5
D gene: .
CDR3 protein: CASSYQRGQTYYGYTF
CDR3 DNA: TGTGCCAGCAGTTACCAACGTGGACAGACATACTATGGCTACACCTTC

clone size: .
J gene: TRBJ1-6
V gene: TRBV14
D gene: TRBD1
CDR3 protein: CASSQIRQGPNNSPLHF
CDR3 DNA: TGTGCCAGCAGCCAAATACGACAGGGACCAAATAATTCACCCCTCCACTTT

clone size: .
J gene: TRBJ1-1
V gene: TRBV25-1
D gene: TRBD1
CDR3 protein: CASSGRGFTEAFF
CDR3 DNA: TGTGCCAGCAGTGGCAGGGGGTTCACTGAAGCTTTCTTT

clone size: .
J gene: TRBJ1-1
V gene: TRBV28
D gene: .
CDR3 protein: CASSSDRQYLNTEAFF
CDR3 DNA: TGTGCCAGCAGTTCGGATCGACAGTACTTGAACACTGAAGCTTTCTTT

clone size: .
J gene: TRBJ2-7
V gene: TRBV10-3
D gene: .
CDR3 protein: CAIRDPGLPSYEQYF
CDR3 DNA: TGTGCCATCAGAGACCCGGGACTCCCCTCCTACGAGCAGTACTTC

clone size: .
J gene: TRBJ2-1
V gene: TRBV7-3
D gene: TRBD2
CDR3 protein: CASSWSGSYNEEQFF
CDR3 DNA: TGTGCCAGCAGCTGGAGCGGGAGCTACAATGAAGAGCAGTTCTTC

clone size: .
J gene: TRBJ2-1
V gene: TRBV18
D gene: .
CDR3 protein: CASSPPANPQEQFF
CDR3 DNA: TGTGCCAGCTCGCCACCGGCAAACCCGCAGGAGCAGTTCTTC

clone size: .
J gene: TRBJ1-5
V gene: TRBV19
D gene: .
CDR3 protein: CASRPWGVNQPQHF
CDR3 DNA: TGTGCCAGTAGGCCGTGGGGGGTCAATCAGCCCCAGCATTTT

clone size: .
J gene: TRBJ2-3
V gene: TRBV10-3
D gene: .
CDR3 protein: CAIAPEGSTDTQYF
CDR3 DNA: TGTGCCATCGCCCCGGAGGGCAGCACAGATACGCAGTATTTT

clone size: few
J gene: TRBJ1-1
V gene: TRBV5-5
D gene: .
CDR3 protein: CASSLAGRADTEAFF
CDR3 DNA: TGTGCCAGCAGCTTGGCAGGCAGGGCGGACACTGAAGCTTTCTTT